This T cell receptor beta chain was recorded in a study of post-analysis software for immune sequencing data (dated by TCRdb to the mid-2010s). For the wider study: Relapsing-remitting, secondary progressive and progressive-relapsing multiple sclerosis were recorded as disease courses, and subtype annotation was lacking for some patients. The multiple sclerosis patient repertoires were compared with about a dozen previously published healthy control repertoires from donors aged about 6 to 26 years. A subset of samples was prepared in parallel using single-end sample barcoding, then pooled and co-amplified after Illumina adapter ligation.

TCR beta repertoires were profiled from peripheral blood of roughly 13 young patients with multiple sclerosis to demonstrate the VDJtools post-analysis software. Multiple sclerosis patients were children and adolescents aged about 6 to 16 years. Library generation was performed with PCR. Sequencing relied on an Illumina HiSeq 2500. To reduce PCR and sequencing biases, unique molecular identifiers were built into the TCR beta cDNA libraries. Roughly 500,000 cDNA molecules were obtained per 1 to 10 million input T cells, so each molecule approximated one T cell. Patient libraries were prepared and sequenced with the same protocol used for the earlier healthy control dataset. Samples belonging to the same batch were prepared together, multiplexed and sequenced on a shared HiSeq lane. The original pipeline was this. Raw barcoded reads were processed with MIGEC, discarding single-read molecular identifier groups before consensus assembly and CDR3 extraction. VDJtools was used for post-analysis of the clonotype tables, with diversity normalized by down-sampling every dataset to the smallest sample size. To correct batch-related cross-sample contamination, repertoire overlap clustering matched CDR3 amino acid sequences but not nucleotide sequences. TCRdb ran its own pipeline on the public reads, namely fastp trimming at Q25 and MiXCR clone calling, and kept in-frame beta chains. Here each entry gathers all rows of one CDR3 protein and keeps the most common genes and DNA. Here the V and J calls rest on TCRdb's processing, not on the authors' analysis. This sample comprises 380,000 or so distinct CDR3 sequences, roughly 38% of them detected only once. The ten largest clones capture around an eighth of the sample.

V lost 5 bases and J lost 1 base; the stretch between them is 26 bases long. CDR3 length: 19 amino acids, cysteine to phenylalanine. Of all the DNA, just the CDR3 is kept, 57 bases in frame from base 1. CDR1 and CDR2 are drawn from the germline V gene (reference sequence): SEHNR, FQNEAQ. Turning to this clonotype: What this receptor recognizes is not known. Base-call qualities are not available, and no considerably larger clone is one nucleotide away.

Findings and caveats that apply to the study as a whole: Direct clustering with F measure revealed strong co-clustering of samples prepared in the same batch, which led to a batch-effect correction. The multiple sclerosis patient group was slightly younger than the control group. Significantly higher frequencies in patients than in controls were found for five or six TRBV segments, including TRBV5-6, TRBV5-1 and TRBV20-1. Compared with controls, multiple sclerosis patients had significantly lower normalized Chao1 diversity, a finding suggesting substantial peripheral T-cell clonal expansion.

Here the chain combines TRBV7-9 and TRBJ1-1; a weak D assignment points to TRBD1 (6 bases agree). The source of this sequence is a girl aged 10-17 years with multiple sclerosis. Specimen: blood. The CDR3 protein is CASSPTPGGLGVRNTEAFF. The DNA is TGTGCCAGCAGCCCAACCCCCGGGGGCTTGGGGGTGCGGAACACTGAAGCTTTCTTT. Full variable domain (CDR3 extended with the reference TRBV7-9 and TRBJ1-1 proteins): DTGVSQNPRHKITKRGQNVTFRCDPISEHNRLYWYRQTLGQGPEFLTYFQNEAQLEKSRLLSDRFSAERPKGSFSTLEIQRTEQGDSAMYLCASSPTPGGLGVRNTEAFFGQGTRLTVV.